The clone carrying this T cell receptor (beta chain) has ten or more counts. Germline CDR1 is SGHRS and CDR2 is YFSETQ. There are 12 residues in the CDR3. V gave up 2 bases and J gave up 10 bases; unmatched junction bases: 3. Using RNA template, CDR3s of TCR alpha and beta were amplified with iRepertoire arm-PCR. TCRdb processed the multiplex PCR reads anew with MiXCR; each CDR3 protein has one entry. The profile shows about 110,000 distinct CDR3 sequences, around a quarter of them singletons. This record comes from a study of glioma-infiltrating T cells. The TCR sequence derives from a human donor with low-grade glioma or glioblastoma, undergoing nonglioma brain surgery, or in good health (not recorded which). V is TRBV5-1 and J is TRBJ2-1; TRBD1 agrees at 7 bases. Source material: glioma tissue, nonneoplastic brain tissue, or PBMCs (not recorded which). CDR3 amino acids: CASSLGQAEQFF. CDR3 DNA: TGCGCCAGCAGCTTAGGACAGGCAGAGCAGTTCTTC.